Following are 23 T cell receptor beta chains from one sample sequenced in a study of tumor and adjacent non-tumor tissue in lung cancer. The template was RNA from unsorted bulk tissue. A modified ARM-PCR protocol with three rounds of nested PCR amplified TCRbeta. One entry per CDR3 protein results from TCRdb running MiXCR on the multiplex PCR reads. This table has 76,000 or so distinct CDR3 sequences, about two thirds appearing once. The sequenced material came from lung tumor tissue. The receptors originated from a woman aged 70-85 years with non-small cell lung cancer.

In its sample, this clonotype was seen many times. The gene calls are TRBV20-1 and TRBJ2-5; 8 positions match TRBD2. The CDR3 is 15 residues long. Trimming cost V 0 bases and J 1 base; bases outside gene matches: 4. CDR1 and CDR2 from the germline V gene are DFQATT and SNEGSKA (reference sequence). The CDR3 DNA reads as TGCAGTGCTAGAGATTTGCGGGAGGCCCAAGAGACCCAGTACTTC. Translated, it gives CSARDLREAQETQYF.

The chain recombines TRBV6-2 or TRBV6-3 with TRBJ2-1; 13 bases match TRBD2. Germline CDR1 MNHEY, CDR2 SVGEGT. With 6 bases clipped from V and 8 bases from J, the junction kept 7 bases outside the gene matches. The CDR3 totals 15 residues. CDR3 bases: TGTGCCAGCAGCCGGACTAGCGGGGGTGGTGATGAGCAGTTCTTC. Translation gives CASSRTSGGGDEQFF.

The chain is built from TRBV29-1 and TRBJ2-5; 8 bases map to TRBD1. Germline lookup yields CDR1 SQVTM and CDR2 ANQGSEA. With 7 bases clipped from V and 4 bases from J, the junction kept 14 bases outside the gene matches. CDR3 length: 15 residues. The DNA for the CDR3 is TGCAGCGGGGAGACGGGCAGGGGGCTTGGAGAGACCCAGTACTTC. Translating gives CSGETGRGLGETQYF.

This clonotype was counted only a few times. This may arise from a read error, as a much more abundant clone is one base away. This chain's CDR3 is CASSQEGTGNLDSEAFF. Here the CDR3 DNA reads TGCGCCAGCAGCCAAGAGGGGACAGGGAATCTGGACTCTGAAGCTTTCTTT. The chain joins TRBV4-1 to TRBJ1-1; 9 bases map to TRBD1. V shed 0 bases, J shed 6 bases, and the junction held 11 bases outside the gene matches. Germline lookup yields CDR1 MGHRA and CDR2 YSYEKL. The CDR3 contains 17 residues.

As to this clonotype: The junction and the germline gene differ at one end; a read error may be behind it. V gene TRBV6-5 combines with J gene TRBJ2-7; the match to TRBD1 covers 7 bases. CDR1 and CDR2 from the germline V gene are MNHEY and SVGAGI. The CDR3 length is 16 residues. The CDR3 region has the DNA TGTGTCAGCAGTCCTCTCCGGGACAGTAAGCCCTACGAGCAGTACTTC. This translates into CVSSPLRDSKPYEQYF.

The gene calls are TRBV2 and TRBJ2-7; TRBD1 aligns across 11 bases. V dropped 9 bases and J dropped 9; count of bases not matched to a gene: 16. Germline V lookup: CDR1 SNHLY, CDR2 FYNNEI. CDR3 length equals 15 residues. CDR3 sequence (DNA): TGTGCCAGTAGGCACCTCGGACAGGGGGCGCGTGTGCAGTACTTC. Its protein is CASRHLGQGARVQYF.

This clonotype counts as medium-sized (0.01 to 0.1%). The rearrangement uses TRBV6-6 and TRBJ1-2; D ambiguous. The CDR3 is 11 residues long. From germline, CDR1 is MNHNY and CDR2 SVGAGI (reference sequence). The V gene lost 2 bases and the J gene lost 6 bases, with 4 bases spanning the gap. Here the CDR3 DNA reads TGTGCCAGCAGTTACGGCGATGGCTACACCTTC. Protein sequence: CASSYGDGYTF.

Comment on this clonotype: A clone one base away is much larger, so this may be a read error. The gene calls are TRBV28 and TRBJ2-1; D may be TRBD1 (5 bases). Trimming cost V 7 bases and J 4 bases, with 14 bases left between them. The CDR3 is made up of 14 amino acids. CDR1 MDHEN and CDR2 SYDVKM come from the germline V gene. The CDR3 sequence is CASTPTRGYNEQFF. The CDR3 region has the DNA TGTGCCAGCACCCCGACAAGGGGTTACAATGAGCAGTTCTTC. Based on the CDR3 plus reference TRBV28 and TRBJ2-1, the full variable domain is DVKVTQSSRYLVKRTGEKVFLECVQDMDHENMFWYRQDPGLGLRLIYFSYDVKMKEKGDIPEGYSVSREKKERFSLILESASTNQTSMYLCASTPTRGYNEQFFGPGTRLTVL.

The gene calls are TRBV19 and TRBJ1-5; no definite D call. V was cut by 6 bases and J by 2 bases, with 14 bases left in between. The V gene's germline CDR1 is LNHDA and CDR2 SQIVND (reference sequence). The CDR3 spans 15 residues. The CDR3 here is CASREEGVGNQPQHF. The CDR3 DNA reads TGTGCCAGTAGGGAGGAGGGAGTTGGCAATCAGCCCCAGCATTTT.

The CDR3 sequence is CSASPGNTETFF. The CDR3 DNA follows: TGCAGTGCTAGCCCCGGGAACACCGAAACTTTCTTT. V gene TRBV20-1 combines with J gene TRBJ1-1; D remains ambiguous. CDR3 length: 12 residues. V was trimmed by 3 bases and J by 12 bases, leaving 17 bases between them. CDR1 is DFQATT, CDR2 SNEGSKA, per germline (reference sequence).

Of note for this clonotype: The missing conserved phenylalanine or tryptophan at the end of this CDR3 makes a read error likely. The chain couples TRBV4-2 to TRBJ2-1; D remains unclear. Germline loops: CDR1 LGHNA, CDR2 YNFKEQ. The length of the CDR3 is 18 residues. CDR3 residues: CACSQDIGGATIYNEQFL. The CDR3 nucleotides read TGTGCCTGCAGCCAAGATATCGGCGGAGCTACAATCTACAATGAGCAGTTCCTC.

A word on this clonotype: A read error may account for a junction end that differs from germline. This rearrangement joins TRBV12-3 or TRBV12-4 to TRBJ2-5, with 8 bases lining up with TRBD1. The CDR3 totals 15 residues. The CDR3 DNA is TGTGTCAGCAGTGCCAATACAGGGGGGCAAGAGACCCAGTACTTC. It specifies CVSSANTGGQETQYF.

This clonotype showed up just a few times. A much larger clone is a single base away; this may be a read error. CDR3 region: CAGSFSWGAETQYF. DNA for the CDR3: TGTGCCGGCAGCTTCTCTTGGGGAGCAGAGACCCAGTACTTC. This chain uses TRBV5-4 with TRBJ2-5; a weak D match, TRBD2 (5 bases). Germline-derived CDR1 and CDR2 are SGHNT and YYREEE (reference sequence). The length of the CDR3 is 14 residues.

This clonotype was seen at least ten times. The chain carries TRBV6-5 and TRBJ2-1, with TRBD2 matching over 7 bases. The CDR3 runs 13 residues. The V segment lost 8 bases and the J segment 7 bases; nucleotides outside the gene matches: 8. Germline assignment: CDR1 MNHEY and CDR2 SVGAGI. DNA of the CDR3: TGTGCCAGCTCCCGGCTCGGGGGGAATGAGCAGTTCTTC. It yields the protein CASSRLGGNEQFF.

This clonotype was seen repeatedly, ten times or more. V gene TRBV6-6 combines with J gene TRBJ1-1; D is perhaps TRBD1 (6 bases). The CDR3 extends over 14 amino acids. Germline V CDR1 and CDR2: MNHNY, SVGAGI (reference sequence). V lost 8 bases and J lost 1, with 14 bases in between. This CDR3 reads CASLQGSGNTEAFF. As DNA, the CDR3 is TGTGCCAGCCTCCAGGGGAGTGGGAACACTGAAGCTTTCTTT.

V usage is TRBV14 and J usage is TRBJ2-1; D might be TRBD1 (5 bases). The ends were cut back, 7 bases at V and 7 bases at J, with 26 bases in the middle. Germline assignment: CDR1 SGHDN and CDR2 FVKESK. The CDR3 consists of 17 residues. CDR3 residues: CASNQLLVTDIENEQFF. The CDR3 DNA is TGTGCCAGCAACCAGTTATTAGTGACAGATATTGAAAATGAGCAGTTCTTC.

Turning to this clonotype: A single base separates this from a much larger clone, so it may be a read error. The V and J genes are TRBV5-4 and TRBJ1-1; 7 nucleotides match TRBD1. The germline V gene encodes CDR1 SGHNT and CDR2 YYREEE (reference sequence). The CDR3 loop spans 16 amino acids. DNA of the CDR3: TGTGCCAGCAGCCACCAATTACAGGGGAGGGGCACTGAAGTTTTCTTT. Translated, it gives CASSHQLQGRGTEVFF.

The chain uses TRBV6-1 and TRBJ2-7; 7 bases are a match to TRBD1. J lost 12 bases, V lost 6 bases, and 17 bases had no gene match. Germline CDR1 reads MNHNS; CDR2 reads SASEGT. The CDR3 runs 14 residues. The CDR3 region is CASSTGTEGLLRYF. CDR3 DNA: TGTGCCAGCAGCACCGGGACAGAGGGCTTGCTTCGGTACTTC.

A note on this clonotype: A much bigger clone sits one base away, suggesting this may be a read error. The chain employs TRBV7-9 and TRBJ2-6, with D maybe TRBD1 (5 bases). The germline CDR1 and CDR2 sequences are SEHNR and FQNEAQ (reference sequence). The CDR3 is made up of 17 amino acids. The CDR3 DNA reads TGTACCAGCAGCTCCAGGGATTCGAAGGGTGGGGCCAACGTCCTGACTTTC. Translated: CTSSSRDSKGGANVLTF.

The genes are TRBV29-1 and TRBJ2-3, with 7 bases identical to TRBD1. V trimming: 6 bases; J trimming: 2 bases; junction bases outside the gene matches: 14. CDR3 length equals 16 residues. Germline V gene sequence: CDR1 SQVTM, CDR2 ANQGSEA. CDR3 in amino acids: CSVIGDRSAVTDTQYF. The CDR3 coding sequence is TGCAGCGTCATTGGGGACAGATCTGCTGTCACAGATACGCAGTATTTT.

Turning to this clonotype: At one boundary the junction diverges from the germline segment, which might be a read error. CDR3 DNA sequence: TGCGCCAGCAGTGCTCGACAGGGAAACCCACCCCTCCACTTC. The encoded protein is CASSARQGNPPLHF. This rearrangement joins TRBV10-2 to TRBJ1-6; 7 nucleotides agree with TRBD1. This CDR3 has 14 residues. Looked up from germline, CDR1 is WSHSY and CDR2 is SAAADI.

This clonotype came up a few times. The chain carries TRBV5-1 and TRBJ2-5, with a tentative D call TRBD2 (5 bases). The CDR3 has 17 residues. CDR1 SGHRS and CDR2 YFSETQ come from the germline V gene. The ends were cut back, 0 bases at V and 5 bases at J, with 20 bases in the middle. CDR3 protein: CASSLEQGTPERETQYF. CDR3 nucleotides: TGCGCCAGCAGCTTGGAGCAAGGTACCCCGGAGCGGGAGACCCAGTACTTC.

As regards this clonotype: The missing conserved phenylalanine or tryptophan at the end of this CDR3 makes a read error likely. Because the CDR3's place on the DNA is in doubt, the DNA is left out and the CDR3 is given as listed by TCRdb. The CDR3 protein is CASRHGTGGTDNEQLL. The chain uses TRBV4-2 and TRBJ2-1. Inclusive of both ends, the CDR3 amounts to 16 amino acids. Germline assignment: CDR1 LGHNA and CDR2 YNFKEQ.